This T cell receptor beta chain was retrieved from a study of T cell changes during pregnancy in multiple sclerosis. Germline V gene lookup returns CDR1 MGHRA and CDR2 YSYEKL. The CDR3 loop spans 16 amino acids. J gave up 4 bases and V 1 base, and 4 bases lay outside the gene matches. Using immunoSEQ multiplex PCR, the repertoire was profiled, and TCRdb retains in-frame clones only, with some absent. Seen here are approximately 130,000 clones, around 95% observed once, and the top ten hold 0.4% to 0.5%. The chain recombines TRBV4-1 with TRBJ2-5, with 12 nucleotides matching TRBD2. The receptor was isolated from a female donor with multiple sclerosis, enrolled in a pregnancy study. The sequencing here drew on peripheral blood, taken after pregnancy. The CDR3 loop reads CASSQAPGLAGETQYF. In DNA form, the CDR3 reads TGCGCCAGCAGCCAAGCACCGGGACTAGCGGGAGAGACCCAGTACTTC.